These 21 T cell receptor beta chains came from one sample sequenced in a study of blood T cells in healthy people across ages. Primers used in a second PCR of about 6 to 12 cycles were a sample-barcoded 5' primer and a J-beta primer mix. Using its own MiXCR run on the 5' RACE reads, TCRdb lists one record per CDR3 protein. The table shows around 2 million distinct CDR3 sequences, with approximately 40% occurring only once. Sample: blood. The receptors here all came from a human donor in good health.

This clonotype was observed at least ten times. This chain links TRBV20-1 with TRBJ2-5, with D hard to call. The germline V and J ends were trimmed by 0 bases and 3 bases, with 8 bases remaining between them. CDR1 DFQATT and CDR2 SNEGSKA come from the germline V gene (reference sequence). The CDR3 contains 13 residues. CDR3 bases: TGCAGTGCTAGAGATCCCGGAAAAGAGACCCAGTACTTC. This sequence encodes CSARDPGKETQYF.

This chain joins TRBV4-3 and TRBJ2-3, with TRBD2 as a possible D gene (6 bases). The CDR3 has 16 residues. Germline V gene lookup returns CDR1 LGHNA and CDR2 YSLEER. The ends were cut back, 1 base at V and 0 bases at J, with 11 bases in the middle. CDR3 sequence reads: CASSQGGLASTDTQYF. CDR3 in DNA: TGCGCCAGCAGCCAAGGAGGGCTAGCGAGCACAGATACGCAGTATTTT.

This clonotype has only one observation. One end of the junction fails to match germline, which may point to a read error. The chain combines TRBV7-2 with TRBJ2-6, with a tentative D call TRBD1 (5 bases). This CDR3 has 20 amino acids. Germline V gene lookup returns CDR1 SGHTA and CDR2 FQGNSA. The CDR3 loop is CASSLRDPNFRLSGANVRTF. The DNA for the CDR3 is TGTGCCAGCAGCCTTCGAGACCCCAACTTCCGCCTCTCTGGGGCCAACGTCCGGACTTTC. The complete variable domain, with remaining parts taken from reference TRBV7-2 and TRBJ2-6, reads GAGVSQSPSNKVTEKGKDVELRCDPISGHTALYWYRQSLGQGLEFLIYFQGNSAPDKSGLPSDRFSAERTGGSVSTLTIQRTQQEDSAVYLCASSLRDPNFRLSGANVRTFGAGSRLTVL.

This clonotype was counted at least ten times. The chain recombines TRBV20-1 with TRBJ2-3; the match to TRBD2 covers 10 bases. From germline, CDR1 is DFQATT and CDR2 SNEGSKA (reference sequence). J gave up 0 bases and V 2 bases, and 2 bases lay outside the gene matches. The CDR3 sequence is 15 residues long. This chain's CDR3 is CSARSGGVSTDTQYF. CDR3 nucleotide sequence: TGCAGTGCTAGAAGCGGGGGGGTCAGCACAGATACGCAGTATTTT.

This clonotype appeared a few times. This chain joins TRBV20-1 and TRBJ2-7; 10 positions agree with TRBD2. The CDR3 totals 15 residues. V was pared by 0 bases and J by 4 bases, with 6 bases of the junction left unmatched. Germline CDR1 is DFQATT and CDR2 is SNEGSKA (reference sequence). The CDR3 protein is CSARDVAGGIYEQYF. The CDR3 DNA follows: TGCAGTGCTAGAGATGTAGCGGGGGGTATATACGAGCAGTACTTC.

This clonotype appeared a few times. The chain employs TRBV20-1 and TRBJ2-3, with D unclear. The length of the CDR3 is 12 residues. The germline V gene has CDR1 DFQATT and CDR2 SNEGSKA (reference sequence). Trimming stripped 2 bases from V and 2 bases from J, with 5 bases between. CDR3 coding DNA: TGCAGTGCTAGACGGACCACAGATACGCAGTATTTT. It specifies CSARRTTDTQYF.

This clonotype has just a few counts. The chain employs TRBV24-1 and TRBJ1-2; no reliable D call. Germline V lookup: CDR1 KGHDR, CDR2 SFDVKD. V lost 6 bases and J lost 3, with 13 bases in between. The length of the CDR3 is 14 residues. CDR3 amino acids: CATSRKGWDYGYTF. CDR3 nucleotides: TGTGCCACCAGTAGGAAGGGATGGGACTATGGCTACACCTTC.

This chain uses TRBV24-1 with TRBJ1-5; a possible D gene is TRBD1 (6 bases). This CDR3 comprises 14 residues. Germline V gene lookup returns CDR1 KGHDR and CDR2 SFDVKD. Trimming removed 3 bases from V and 6 bases from J, with 11 bases in between. The DNA for the CDR3 is TGTGCCACCAGTGATCCAGGGGCAGGTCAGCCCCAGCATTTT. This sequence encodes CATSDPGAGQPQHF.

A few counts support this clonotype. The V and J genes are TRBV5-1 and TRBJ2-3; TRBD1 matches at 10 bases. The V gene end was trimmed by 5 bases and the J gene end by 2 bases; junction bases not matched to a gene: 5. The CDR3 runs to 15 residues. Germline V gives CDR1 SGHRS, CDR2 YFSETQ. In DNA, the CDR3 is TGCGCCAGCAGGACAGGGGGCGAGAACACAGATACGCAGTATTTT. This encodes CASRTGGENTDTQYF. The variable domain in full, with the rest retrieved from reference TRBV5-1 and TRBJ2-3, is KAGVTQTPRYLIKTRGQQVTLSCSPISGHRSVSWYQQTPGQGLQFLFEYFSETQRNKGNFPGRFSGRQFSNSRSEMNVSTLELGDSALYLCASRTGGENTDTQYFGPGTRLTVL.

Here the CDR3 DNA reads TGTGCCAGCAGCGGACAGTTATACAATGAGCAGTTCTTC. Translated: CASSGQLYNEQFF. The rearrangement uses TRBV7-6 and TRBJ2-1; possibly TRBD1 for D (6 bases). Per germline, CDR1 SGHVS and CDR2 FNYEAQ. The length of the CDR3 is 13 residues. Deletions cut 5 bases from V and 4 bases from J, with 9 bases between.

The rearrangement joins TRBV20-1 to TRBJ1-4; no definite D call. The CDR3 extends over 13 amino acids. V lost 6 bases and J 4 bases, leaving 12 bases between the germline ends. Germline V gene lookup returns CDR1 DFQATT and CDR2 SNEGSKA (reference sequence). The CDR3 loop is CSAGLLINEKLFF. The CDR3 nucleotides are TGCAGTGCCGGACTCCTCATTAATGAAAAACTGTTTTTT.

This clonotype occurred many times. V gene TRBV7-2 combines with J gene TRBJ2-5; D possibly corresponds to TRBD1 (6 bases). The V and J ends lost 1 base and 4 bases respectively, with 7 bases between them. This CDR3 has 13 residues. The V gene's germline CDR1 is SGHTA and CDR2 FQGNSA. The CDR3 sequence is CASSLGGPETQYF. Written as DNA, the CDR3 is TGTGCCAGCAGCTTAGGGGGGCCAGAGACCCAGTACTTC.

The chain combines TRBV9 with TRBJ2-3; weak D call: TRBD2 (7 bases). Trimming shortened V by 3 bases and J by 1 base, and 15 bases separated the two germline ends. The CDR3 extends over 16 amino acids. Germline V gives CDR1 SGDLS, CDR2 YYNGEE. DNA of the CDR3: TGTGCCAGCAGCGAAAGCCAGGGGAGGGGCACAGATACGCAGTATTTT. This gives the protein CASSESQGRGTDTQYF.

The genes are TRBV6-1 and TRBJ1-6; tentative D call: TRBD1 (5 bases). Germline CDR1 MNHNS, CDR2 SASEGT. Trimming pared 2 bases from V and 11 bases from J, leaving 13 bases between. There are 14 residues in the CDR3. The CDR3 coding sequence is TGTGCCAGCAGTGAAAGGGGACCTTCAACACCCCTCCACTTT. Translating it yields CASSERGPSTPLHF.

V gene TRBV28 combines with J gene TRBJ1-2, with 7 nucleotides matching TRBD1. V trimming: 5 bases; J trimming: 2 bases; junction bases outside the gene matches: 8. The CDR3 has 15 residues. In germline, CDR1 is MDHEN, CDR2 SYDVKM. The CDR3 loop reads CASSPTLTGNYGYTF. CDR3 in DNA: TGTGCCAGCAGTCCTACTCTGACAGGGAACTATGGCTACACCTTC.

This rearrangement joins TRBV29-1 to TRBJ1-4, with D perhaps matching TRBD1 (5 bases). V was clipped by 1 base and J by 10 bases, with 16 bases between them. Germline loops: CDR1 SQVTM, CDR2 ANQGSEA. The CDR3 extends over 14 amino acids. The CDR3 DNA reads TGCAGCGTTGAAGTTGTGACAGCGCGTGGAAAACTGTTTTTT. Amino acids: CSVEVVTARGKLFF.

This clonotype was detected only a few times. This rearrangement joins TRBV12-3 or TRBV12-4 to TRBJ1-5; tentatively, D is TRBD1 (6 bases). The V end lost 2 bases, the J end lost 7 bases, and 9 bases lay between the germline ends. This CDR3 contains 13 residues. The CDR3 nucleotides read TGTGCCAGCAGTTTATCAACAGGGCAGCCCCAGCATTTT. Translating it yields CASSLSTGQPQHF.

This chain uses TRBV2 with TRBJ2-6; no clear D. Deletions cut 4 bases from V and 4 bases from J, with 11 bases between. This CDR3 region has 15 residues. Germline V gene data show CDR1 as SNHLY and CDR2 as FYNNEI. CDR3 nucleotide sequence: TGTGCCAGCAGTGTTTTAGGGAACGGGGCCAACGTCCTGACTTTC. It translates to CASSVLGNGANVLTF.

This chain connects TRBV4-2 to TRBJ1-4; D possibly corresponds to TRBD1 (5 bases). Germline CDR1 reads LGHNA; CDR2 reads YNFKEQ. The CDR3 has 15 residues. Trimming removed 1 base from V and 4 bases from J, with 10 bases in between. DNA for the CDR3: TGTGCCAGCAGCCAAGCAGGGATGAATAATGAAAAACTGTTTTTT. This encodes CASSQAGMNNEKLFF.

This clonotype has just one count. The CDR3 reads CASSLSWYTEAFF. CDR3 sequence (DNA): TGTGCCAGCAGCTTATCGTGGTACACTGAAGCTTTCTTT. This rearrangement joins TRBV7-2 to TRBJ1-1; D not certain. Germline V lookup: CDR1 SGHTA, CDR2 FQGNSA. This CDR3 contains 13 residues. The V gene lost 2 bases and the J gene lost 3 bases, with 7 bases spanning the gap. The full variable domain, in which reference TRBV7-2 and TRBJ1-1 provide the parts outside the CDR3, is GAGVSQSPSNKVTEKGKDVELRCDPISGHTALYWYRQSLGQGLEFLIYFQGNSAPDKSGLPSDRFSAERTGGSVSTLTIQRTQQEDSAVYLCASSLSWYTEAFFGQGTRLTVV.

The chain employs TRBV6-2 or TRBV6-3 and TRBJ2-5; weak D call: TRBD2 (6 bases). The CDR3 spans 14 residues. From germline, CDR1 is MNHEY and CDR2 SVGEGT. Trimming cost V 0 bases and J 2 bases, with 7 bases left between them. In DNA form, the CDR3 reads TGTGCCAGCAGTTACTCGGCGGGACAAGAGACCCAGTACTTC. It encodes CASSYSAGQETQYF.